The entry below gives a single T cell receptor beta chain sequence along with its context. Its antigen is currently unknown. In germline, CDR1 is SGHRS, CDR2 YFSETQ. This CDR3 is built from 14 residues. With 6 bases removed from V and 0 bases from J, the gap between germline ends came to 13 bases. The data are from a study of PD-1 blockade in classical Hodgkin lymphoma. The assay was immunoSEQ multiplex PCR, and TCRdb's table has in-frame clones only and misses some. The table records roughly 14,000 clones, around 84% of them present only once. Indicated time point: newly diagnosed, previously untreated cHL patient sample. Thawed PBMCs yielded CD4+ T cells through magnetic negative selection. Serving as comparison were PBMCs from newly diagnosed, untreated classical Hodgkin lymphoma, which were sequenced alongside the relapsed/refractory trial patients. Overall study results and limits: Undefined causes, possibly disease activity or prior therapy, underlie the repertoire differences. Baseline TCR diversity was reportedly lower in newly diagnosed patients than healthy donors.

The chain has TRBV5-1 and TRBJ2-7; D is perhaps TRBD1 (6 bases). The sample was CD4+ T cells from blood. This receptor was taken from a human donor with classical Hodgkin lymphoma. As DNA, the CDR3 is TGCGCCAGCACCTACTTGACAGGCTCCTACGAGCAGTACTTC. Protein product: CASTYLTGSYEQYF. Full variable domain (remainder filled in from reference TRBV5-1 and TRBJ2-7): KAGVTQTPRYLIKTRGQQVTLSCSPISGHRSVSWYQQTPGQGLQFLFEYFSETQRNKGNFPGRFSGRQFSNSRSEMNVSTLELGDSALYLCASTYLTGSYEQYFGPGTRLTVT.